This paragraph covers one T cell receptor beta chain sequence. Trimming took 5 bases from V and 4 from J, leaving 18 bases between them. The germline V gene has CDR1 SGHNT and CDR2 YYREEE (reference sequence). The CDR3 covers 15 residues. As processed by the authors: Amplification of reference gene primers was used by the study to estimate nucleated cell counts. Measured with immunoSEQ multiplex PCR; TCRdb has only the in-frame clones, and not every one. V and J calls and clone size come straight from that table; D and trimming were deduced from the DNA. The sample contains about 120,000 clones, about 80% of which appear only once. The sample comes from a study of blood T cell repertoires in COVID-19. Turning to the study itself: The study drew acute and convalescent COVID-19 samples from the United States, Italy and Spain. Nucleic acid was either cDNA or gDNA, and it came from T cells, B-cell-depleted T cells, or PBMCs.

The clonotype originates from a man in his 70s with acute or convalescent COVID-19. The sample was peripheral blood. The J gene is TRBJ1-2, the V gene TRBV5-4, with D possibly being TRBD1 (6 bases). CDR3 DNA sequence: TGTGCCAGCAGACAGGGAAGTAACGCTTTCTATGGCTACACCTTC. Translating gives CASRQGSNAFYGYTF. Complete variable domain (other parts from reference TRBV5-4 and TRBJ1-2): ETGVTQSPTHLIKTRGQQVTLRCSSQSGHNTVSWYQQALGQGPQFIFQYYREEENGRGNFPPRFSGLQFPNYSSELNVNALELDDSALYLCASRQGSNAFYGYTFGSGTRLTVV.